This T cell receptor (beta chain) emerged from a study of T-cell reconstitution after alpha-beta-depleted transplantation in children (dated by TCRdb to 2016 to 2018). Looking at the study overall: Using TCR repertoire profiling, the study followed T-cell immune reconstitution in a quantitative way in children after TCRalphabeta/CD19-depleted allogeneic hematopoietic cell transplantation.

This clonotype turned up a few times. The specificity of this receptor is unknown. Base qualities are not provided; no much larger clone lies one nucleotide away. Its CDR3 holds 13 amino acids, cysteine through phenylalanine. The kept DNA is CDR3 alone, 39 bases in frame from the first base. The germline V gene (reference sequence) specifies LNHDA as CDR1 and SQIVND as CDR2. The V and J ends are trimmed by 3 bases and 8 bases, leaving 13 bases between them. Library method: PCR. Sequencer: Illumina HiSeq 2500. TCR library preparation used molecular barcoding, with unique molecular identifiers applied to normalize quantification of the TCRbeta repertoire. TCRdb cleaned the public reads at Q25 with fastp, built clones with MiXCR and kept in-frame beta chains. Merged by CDR3 protein, the rows form single entries marked with the most common genes and DNA. Counted in this sample were about 400,000 distinct CDR3 sequences; roughly 15% of them appeared once. The ten biggest clones cover around 4.5% of the sample.

The sample was PBMCs, taken from the stem cell graft. This clonotype originated in a human donor who donated a stem cell graft to a child with Fanconi anemia. The sequence joins TRBV19 to TRBJ1-2; the D gene is not confidently resolved. The DNA sequence is given as TGTGCCAGTAGTATTCCGGGAACCTACGGCTACACCTTC. Translated, this gives CASSIPGTYGYTF.